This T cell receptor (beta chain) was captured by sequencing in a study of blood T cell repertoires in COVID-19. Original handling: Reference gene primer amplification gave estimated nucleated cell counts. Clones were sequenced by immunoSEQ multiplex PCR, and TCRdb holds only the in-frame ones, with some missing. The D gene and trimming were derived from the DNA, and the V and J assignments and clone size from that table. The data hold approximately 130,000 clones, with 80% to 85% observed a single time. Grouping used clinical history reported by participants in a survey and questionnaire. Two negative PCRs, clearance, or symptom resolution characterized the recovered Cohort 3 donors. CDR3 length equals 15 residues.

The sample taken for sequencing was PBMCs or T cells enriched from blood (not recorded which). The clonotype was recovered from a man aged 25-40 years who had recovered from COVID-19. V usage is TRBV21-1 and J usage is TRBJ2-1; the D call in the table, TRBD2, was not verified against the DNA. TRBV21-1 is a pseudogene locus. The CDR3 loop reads CASSKATSGSHEQFF. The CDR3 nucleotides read TGTGCCAGCAGCAAAGCTACTAGTGGGTCACATGAGCAGTTCTTC.